This TCR beta chain was recorded in a study of blood T cell repertoires in COVID-19. Across the whole study: Whether acute or convalescent, the COVID-19 samples came from the United States, Italy and Spain.

Generated by immunoSEQ multiplex PCR, the TCRdb table keeps only in-frame clones and is missing some. This table holds fewer than 500,000 clones, 80% to 90% found once. Germline V CDR1 and CDR2: LNHDA, SQIVND (reference sequence). This CDR3 spans 16 amino acids. The J segment lost 7 bases and the V segment lost 5 bases, leaving 12 bases of the junction unmatched. Source material: PBMCs or T cells enriched from blood (not recorded which). The J gene is TRBJ2-1, the V gene TRBV19; TRBD2 matches at 9 bases. The TCR was taken from a man between 25 and 39 years old who had recovered from COVID-19. The CDR3: CASSSRSGSRANEQFF. The DNA of the CDR3 is TGTGCCAGTAGTTCCCGTAGCGGGAGCCGTGCAAATGAGCAGTTCTTC.